The present entry profiles one TCR beta chain with its context. Its antigen remains unidentified. This entry belongs to a study of identical twins. This CDR3 is built from 17 residues. Germline V gene data show CDR1 as KGHDR and CDR2 as SFDVKD. The V gene end was trimmed by 4 bases and the J gene end by 0 bases; junction bases not matched to a gene: 7. A single record per CDR3 protein comes from TCRdb applying MiXCR to the 5' RACE reads. The sample records about 530,000 distinct CDR3 sequences, roughly 15% being singletons. Regarding the study as a whole: Clonotypes of the beta chain that were abundant in cord blood carried fewer insertions (memory repertoires showed none).

Each donor was a healthy Caucasian. The sample was also linked to a second study, of yellow fever vaccine responses in identical twins.

The TCR sequence derives from a woman between 18 and 29 years old in good health. Sequencing was performed on CD4+ T cells sorted from blood. V is TRBV24-1 and J is TRBJ2-7; 11 nucleotides line up with TRBD2. CDR3 sequence (DNA): TGTGCCACCAGTGAGGCCCCCGGGACTAGCGGCTCCTACGAGCAGTACTTC. It yields the protein CATSEAPGTSGSYEQYF.